There are many counts of the clone carrying this T cell receptor (beta chain). What it binds is unknown. MiXCR, run by TCRdb on the 5' RACE reads, gives a single entry per CDR3 protein. The profile shows under 200,000 distinct CDR3 sequences, 10% to 15% of them singletons. The sample originates from a study of CD8 T cells in ankylosing spondylitis. Germline V CDR1 and CDR2: MNHEY, SVGEGT. The CDR3 runs to 14 residues. The V gene lost 6 bases and the J gene lost 5 bases, with 16 bases spanning the gap. The study's findings and limits: Researchers reportedly found disease-linked clones significantly enriched in matched ankylosing spondylitis synovial fluid. Disease-associated clonotypes exhibited CD8+ identity and were relatively infrequent in peripheral blood.

The source is a female donor with ankylosing spondylitis or in good health (not recorded which). The sequencing input was blood, either unsorted or a sorted T cell fraction (not recorded which). This chain uses TRBV6-2 or TRBV6-3 with TRBJ1-1; D not resolved. The CDR3 nucleotides are TGTGCCAGCAGCTCTCGGACCGGCGGGACTGAAGCTTTCTTT. Translation: CASSSRTGGTEAFF.